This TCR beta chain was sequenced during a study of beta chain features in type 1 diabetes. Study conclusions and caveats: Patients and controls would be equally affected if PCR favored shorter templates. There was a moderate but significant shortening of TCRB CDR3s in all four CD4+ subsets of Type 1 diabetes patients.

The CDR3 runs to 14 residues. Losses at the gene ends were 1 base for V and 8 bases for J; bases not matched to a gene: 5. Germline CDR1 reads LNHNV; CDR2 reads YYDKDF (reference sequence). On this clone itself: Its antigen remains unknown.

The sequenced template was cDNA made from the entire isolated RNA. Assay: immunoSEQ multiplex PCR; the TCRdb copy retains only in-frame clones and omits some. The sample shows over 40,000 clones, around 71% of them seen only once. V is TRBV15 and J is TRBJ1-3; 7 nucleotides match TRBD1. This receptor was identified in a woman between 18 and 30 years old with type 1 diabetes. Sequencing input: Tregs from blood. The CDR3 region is CATSRALRGDTIYF. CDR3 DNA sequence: TGTGCCACCAGCAGAGCCCTCAGGGGGGACACCATATATTTT.